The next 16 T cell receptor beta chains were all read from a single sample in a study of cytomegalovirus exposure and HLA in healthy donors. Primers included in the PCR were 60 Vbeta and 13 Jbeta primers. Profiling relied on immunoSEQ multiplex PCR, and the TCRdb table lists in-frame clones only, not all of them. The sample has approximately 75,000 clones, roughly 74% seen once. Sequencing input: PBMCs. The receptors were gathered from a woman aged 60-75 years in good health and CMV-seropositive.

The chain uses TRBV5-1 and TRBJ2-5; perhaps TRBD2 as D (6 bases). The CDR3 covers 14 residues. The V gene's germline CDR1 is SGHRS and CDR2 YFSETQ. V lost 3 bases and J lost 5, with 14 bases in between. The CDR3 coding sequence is TGCGCCAGCAGCTACCCCAGCGGAGGGGAGACCCAGTACTTC. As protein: CASSYPSGGETQYF. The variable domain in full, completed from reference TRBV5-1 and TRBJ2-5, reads KAGVTQTPRYLIKTRGQQVTLSCSPISGHRSVSWYQQTPGQGLQFLFEYFSETQRNKGNFPGRFSGRQFSNSRSEMNVSTLELGDSALYLCASSYPSGGETQYFGPGTRLLVL.

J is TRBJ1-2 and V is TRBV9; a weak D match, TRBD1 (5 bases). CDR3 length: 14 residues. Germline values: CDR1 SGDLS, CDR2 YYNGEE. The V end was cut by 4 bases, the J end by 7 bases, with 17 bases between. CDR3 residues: CASSPGREVRGYTF. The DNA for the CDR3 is TGTGCCAGCAGCCCCGGCAGGGAGGTTCGTGGCTACACCTTC.

The CDR3 bases are TGTGCCAGCAGGCCCACAGGGCGCGAAAAACTGTTTTTT. Amino acid sequence: CASRPTGREKLFF. The J gene is TRBJ1-4, the V gene TRBV6-1, with a possible D match to TRBD1 (6 bases). V lost 6 bases, J lost 8 bases, and 13 bases lay in between. Germline V lookup: CDR1 MNHNS, CDR2 SASEGT. There are 13 residues in the CDR3.

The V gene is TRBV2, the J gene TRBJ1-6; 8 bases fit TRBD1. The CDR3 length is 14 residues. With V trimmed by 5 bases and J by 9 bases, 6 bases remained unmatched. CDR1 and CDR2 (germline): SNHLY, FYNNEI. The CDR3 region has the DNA TGTGCCAGCAGTATACAGGGGGGGGGTTCACCCCTCCACTTT. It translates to CASSIQGGGSPLHF.

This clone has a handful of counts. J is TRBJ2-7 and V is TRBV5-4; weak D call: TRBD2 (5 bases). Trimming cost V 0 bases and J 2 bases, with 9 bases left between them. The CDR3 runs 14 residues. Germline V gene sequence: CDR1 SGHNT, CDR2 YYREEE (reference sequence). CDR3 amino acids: CASSLEGGPYEQYF. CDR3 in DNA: TGTGCCAGCAGCTTGGAAGGCGGGCCCTACGAGCAGTACTTC.

The CDR3 bases are TGTGCCTGGAGTGTACTTCTGGGCGTAGGAACTGAAGCTTTCTTT. Amino acids: CAWSVLLGVGTEAFF. This chain joins TRBV30 and TRBJ1-1; D uncertain. The CDR3 runs 15 residues. The V and J ends lost 0 bases and 5 bases respectively, with 16 bases between them. Germline CDR1 reads GTSNPN; CDR2 reads SVGIG (reference sequence). Together with reference TRBV30 and TRBJ1-1, the CDR3 gives the full variable domain: SQTIHQWPATLVQPVGSPLSLECTVEGTSNPNLYWYRQAAGRGLQLLFYSVGIGQISSEVPQNLSASRPQDRQFILSSKKLLLSDSGFYLCAWSVLLGVGTEAFFGQGTRLTVV.

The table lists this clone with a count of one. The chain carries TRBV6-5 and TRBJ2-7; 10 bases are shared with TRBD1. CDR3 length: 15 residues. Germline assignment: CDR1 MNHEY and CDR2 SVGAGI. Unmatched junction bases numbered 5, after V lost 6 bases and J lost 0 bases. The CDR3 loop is CASSPTGGLSYEQYF. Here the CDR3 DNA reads TGTGCCAGCAGCCCGACAGGGGGCCTCTCCTACGAGCAGTACTTC.

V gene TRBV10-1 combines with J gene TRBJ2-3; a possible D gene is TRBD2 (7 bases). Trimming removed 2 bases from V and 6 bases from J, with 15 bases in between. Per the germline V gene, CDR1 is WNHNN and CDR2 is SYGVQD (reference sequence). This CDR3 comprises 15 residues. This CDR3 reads CASSENLGGQDTQYF. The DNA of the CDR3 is TGCGCCAGCAGTGAGAATCTGGGGGGGCAGGATACGCAGTATTTT.

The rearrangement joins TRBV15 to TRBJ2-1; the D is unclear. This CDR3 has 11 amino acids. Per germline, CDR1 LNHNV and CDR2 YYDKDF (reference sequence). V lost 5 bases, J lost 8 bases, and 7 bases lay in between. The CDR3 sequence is CATSDGYEQFF. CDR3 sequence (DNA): TGTGCCACCAGCGACGGGTATGAGCAGTTCTTC.

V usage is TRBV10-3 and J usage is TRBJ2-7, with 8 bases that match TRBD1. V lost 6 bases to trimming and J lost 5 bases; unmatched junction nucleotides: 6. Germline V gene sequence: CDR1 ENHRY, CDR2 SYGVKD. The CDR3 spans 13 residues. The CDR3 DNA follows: TGTGCCATCAGGGAAACAGGGGGACACGAGCAGTACTTC. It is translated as CAIRETGGHEQYF.

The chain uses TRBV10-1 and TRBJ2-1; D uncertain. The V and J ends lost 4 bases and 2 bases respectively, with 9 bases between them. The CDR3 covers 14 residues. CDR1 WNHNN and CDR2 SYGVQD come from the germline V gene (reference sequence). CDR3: CASSVARPYNEQFF. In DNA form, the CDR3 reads TGCGCCAGCAGTGTGGCTAGGCCCTACAATGAGCAGTTCTTC.

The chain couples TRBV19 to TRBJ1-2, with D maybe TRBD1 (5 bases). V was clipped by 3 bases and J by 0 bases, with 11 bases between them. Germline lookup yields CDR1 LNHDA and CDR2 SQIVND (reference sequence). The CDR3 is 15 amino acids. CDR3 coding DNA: TGTGCCAGTAGTATTCTCAGGGATTCTAACTATGGCTACACCTTC. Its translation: CASSILRDSNYGYTF.

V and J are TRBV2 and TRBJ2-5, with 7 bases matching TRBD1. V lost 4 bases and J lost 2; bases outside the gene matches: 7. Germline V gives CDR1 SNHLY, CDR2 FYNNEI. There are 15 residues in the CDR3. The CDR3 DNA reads TGTGCCAGCAGTGGGGGGACAGCCCCTCAAGAGACCCAGTACTTC. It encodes CASSGGTAPQETQYF.

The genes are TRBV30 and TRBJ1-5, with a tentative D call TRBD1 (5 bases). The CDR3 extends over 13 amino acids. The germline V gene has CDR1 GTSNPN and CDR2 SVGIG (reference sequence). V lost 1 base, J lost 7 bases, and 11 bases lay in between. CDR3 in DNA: TGTGCCTGGAGTGGGGGGGAGAGGCAGCCCCAGCATTTT. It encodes CAWSGGERQPQHF.

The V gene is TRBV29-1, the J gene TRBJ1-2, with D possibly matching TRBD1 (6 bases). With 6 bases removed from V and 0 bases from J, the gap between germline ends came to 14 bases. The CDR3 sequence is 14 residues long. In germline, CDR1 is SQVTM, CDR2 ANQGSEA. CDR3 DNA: TGCAGCGTGGGCGAGGGGACAACTAACTATGGCTACACCTTC. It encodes CSVGEGTTNYGYTF.

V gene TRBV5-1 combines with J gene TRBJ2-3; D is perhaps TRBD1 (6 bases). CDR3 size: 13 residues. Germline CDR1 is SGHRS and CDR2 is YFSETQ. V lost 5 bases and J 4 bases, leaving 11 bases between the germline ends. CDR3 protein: CASSFDRPDTQYF. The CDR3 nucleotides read TGCGCCAGCAGTTTCGACAGGCCAGATACGCAGTATTTT.